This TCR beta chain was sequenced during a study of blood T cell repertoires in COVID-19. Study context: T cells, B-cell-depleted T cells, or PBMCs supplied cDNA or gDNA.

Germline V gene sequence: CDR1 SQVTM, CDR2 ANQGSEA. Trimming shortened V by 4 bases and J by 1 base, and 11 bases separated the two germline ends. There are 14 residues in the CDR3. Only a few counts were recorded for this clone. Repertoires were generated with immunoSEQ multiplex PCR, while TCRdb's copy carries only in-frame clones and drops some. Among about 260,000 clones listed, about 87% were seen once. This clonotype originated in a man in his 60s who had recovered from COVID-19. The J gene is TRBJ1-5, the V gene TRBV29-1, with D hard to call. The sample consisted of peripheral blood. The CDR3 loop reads CSVGEAGSNQPQHF. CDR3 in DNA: TGCAGCGTTGGTGAGGCCGGGAGCAATCAGCCCCAGCATTTT.